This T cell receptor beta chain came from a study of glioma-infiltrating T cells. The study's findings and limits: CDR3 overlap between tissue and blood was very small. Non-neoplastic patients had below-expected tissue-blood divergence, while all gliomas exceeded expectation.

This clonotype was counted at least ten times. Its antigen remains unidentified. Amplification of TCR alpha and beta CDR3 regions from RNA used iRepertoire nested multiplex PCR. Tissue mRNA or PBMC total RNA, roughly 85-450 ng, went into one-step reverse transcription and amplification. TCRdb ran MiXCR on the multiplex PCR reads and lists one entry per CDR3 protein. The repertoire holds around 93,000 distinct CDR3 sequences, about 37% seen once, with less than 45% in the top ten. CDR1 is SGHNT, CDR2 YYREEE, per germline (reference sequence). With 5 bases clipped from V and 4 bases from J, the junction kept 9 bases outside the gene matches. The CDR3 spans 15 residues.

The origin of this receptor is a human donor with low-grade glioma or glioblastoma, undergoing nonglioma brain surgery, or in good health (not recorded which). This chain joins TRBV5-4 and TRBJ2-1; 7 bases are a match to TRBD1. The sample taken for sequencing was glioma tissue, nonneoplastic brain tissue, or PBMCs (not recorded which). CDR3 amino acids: CASSSGTDIYNEQFF. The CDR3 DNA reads TGTGCCAGCAGTTCCGGGACAGATATTTACAATGAGCAGTTCTTC.